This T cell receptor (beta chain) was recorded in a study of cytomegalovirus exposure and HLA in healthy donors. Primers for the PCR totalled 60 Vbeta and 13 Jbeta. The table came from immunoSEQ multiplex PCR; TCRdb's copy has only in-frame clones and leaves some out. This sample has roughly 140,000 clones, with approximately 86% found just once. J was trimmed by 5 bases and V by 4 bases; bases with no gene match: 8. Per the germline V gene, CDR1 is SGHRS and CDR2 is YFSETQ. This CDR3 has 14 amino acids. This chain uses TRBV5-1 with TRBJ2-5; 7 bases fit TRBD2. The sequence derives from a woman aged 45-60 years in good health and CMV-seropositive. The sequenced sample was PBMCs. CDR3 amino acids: CASSPTTSSETQYF. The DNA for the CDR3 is TGCGCCAGCAGCCCCACGACTAGCTCGGAGACCCAGTACTTC.